This T cell receptor beta chain was obtained from a study of a mutant IDH1 vaccine in newly diagnosed glioma listed by TCRdb under 2021. Background for the entire study: Of the roughly 34 treated patients, 62.5% were male and about 40% were female, and a mean age of 40.4 years was recorded. Before enrollment, patients had received standard therapy of radiotherapy alone, temozolomide alone, or radiochemotherapy with temozolomide; most received the combination. Peripheral blood was drawn at six visits: V03 (baseline), V05, V07, V10, V12 and V13. For exploratory analyses, fewer than 30 treated patients had longitudinal TCRB deep sequencing done wherever samples were available. Overall study results and their limits: Selection of PBMC samples for TCRB deep sequencing was based on availability. According to the authors, sample limitations meant that analyses of patient blood samples could not be reproduced. Vaccine-induced immune responses across multiple MHC alleles were detected in about 92% of patients. No apparent relationship was observed between pseudoprogression and alterations in the top peripheral T cell clonotypes detected by TCRB sequencing.

The germline V gene (reference sequence) sets CDR1 to PRHDT and CDR2 to FYEKMQ. Spanning cysteine to phenylalanine, the CDR3 consists of 16 amino acids. Just the 48-base CDR3 DNA is kept, in frame starting at base 1. About this clone itself: The antigen this receptor binds is unknown. No qualities accompany the bases; no much larger clone lies one base away.

The method behind the library was the immunoSEQ multiplex PCR assay. The hsTCRB Kit was used according to the manufacturer's protocol to amplify rearranged TCR beta chain sequences. An Illumina MiSeq was used to sequence the TCRB libraries. The source study handled its data this way. Demultiplexing, trimming and gene mapping were performed with the kit vendor's proprietary platform. Imported from immuneACCESS, the table was reduced by TCRdb to in-frame sequences with V and J called. These copies leave out some clones; in studies compared against another copy, an unresolved V gene accounts for under half, and the cause of the remainder is not known. V, J and clone size derive from that table, while D and trimming were established from the DNA sequence. The sample profile shows tens of thousands of clones; just over 85% of them were found once. The leading ten clones occupy about 3% of the sample.

The meaning of the sample's time point label: baseline, week 1 (first vaccination visit). The sample's treatment or condition label, in plain terms: pre-vaccination baseline after standard-of-care therapy. The donors had newly diagnosed IDH1-mutant astrocytomas of WHO grade 3 or 4 that showed loss of nuclear ATRX. The samples were drawn from NOA16, a multicentre, single-arm, open-label phase I trial in Germany that tested a mutant IDH1 peptide vaccine in humans for the first time. For immunogenicity testing, the blood drawn at visit V03 was used as the baseline sample. Genomic DNA for TCRB sequencing was extracted from EDTA blood using the DNeasy Blood and Tissue Kit.

The V and J segments used are TRBV13 and TRBJ2-5, with 9 junctional bases fitting TRBD1. The end of the DNA is better explained by TRBJ2-7, so the J call may be wrong. Sequencing used PBMCs, obtained from a glioma patient treated with radiotherapy, temozolomide or both. The sequence came from a young man with glioma. The CDR3 reads as follows: CASSTQQGARLYEQYF. DNA sequence: TGTGCCAGCAGCACCCAACAGGGGGCTCGACTCTACGAGCAGTACTTC.